The source of this T cell receptor (beta chain) is a study of T cells in Graves' hyperthyroidism and ophthalmopathy (dated by TCRdb to between 2019 and 2020). As for the study more broadly: Peripheral blood samples were taken at initial diagnosis, before any treatment was given. In addition, the study compared T-cell repertoires in thyroid tissue and in blood from a handful of Graves' hyperthyroidism patients. For training and testing, the approximately 92 patients in the discovery cohort were randomly divided in a 7:3 ratio. TCR V-J signatures able to tell the groups apart were searched for in a discovery cohort of 90 to 100 patients, of whom around 43 had Graves' ophthalmopathy and roughly 59 had stable Graves' hyperthyroidism. After blood sampling, hyperthyroidism patients were treated with methimazole at a starting dose of 30 mg daily, and ophthalmopathy patients were treated with high-dose intravenous methylprednisolone. The paper describes TCR Vbeta CDR3 sequencing of 140 or so peripheral blood samples, made up of some 42 ophthalmopathy patients, some 80 hyperthyroidism patients and 17 progressor patients. Prospective prediction of ophthalmopathy was tested in an independent validation cohort consisting of 18 hyperthyroidism patients and around 17 patients who later progressed to ophthalmopathy.

This clonotype appeared many times. Its antigen is not yet known. No clone much larger than this one lies a single base away; base qualities are absent. Broad study findings and their caveats: Sample size was not statistically predetermined, and blinding of investigators to group allocation was not performed. In validation, the model predicted progression to ophthalmopathy with over 65% sensitivity and 72% to 85% specificity, a median of roughly seven months before onset. Most expanded thyroid clonotypes (frequency above 0.001) were also detected in blood, a finding suggesting that blood repertoires may reflect thyroid immune responses. A model built on a 13 V-J signature distinguished ophthalmopathy from stable hyperthyroidism, reaching about 88% sensitivity and under 84% specificity in cross-validation and 80%/75% in testing.

Ophthalmopathy patients had moderately to severely active disease, with a Clinical Activity Score of 3 or more, a NOSPECS grade of 4 or more, and a disease duration of less than 3 months. Exclusion was applied to patients with uncontrolled infections, other autoimmune diseases, pregnancy or lactation. Diagnoses relied on clinical symptoms, serum thyroxine and TRAb, thyroid ultrasound and orbital computed tomography. PBMCs were isolated from 8 to 10 ml of fresh peripheral blood by Ficoll-Paque density gradient centrifugation. Total RNA was extracted with Trizol reagent, and quality was checked on an Agilent 2100 Bioanalyzer. Amplification of TCR beta CDR3 regions was carried out from RNA transcripts. A first-round RT-PCR of the TCR CDR3 used the HTBI primer set with the Qiagen OneStep RT-PCR kit. A second multiplex PCR round built the libraries, followed by size selection and purification. Paired-end sequencing of the libraries was performed with 100 bp reads on an Illumina HiSeq2000. Regarding the original processing steps: SOAPnuke was used to process the raw data, throwing out any read that contained adapters or uncalled bases, had a mean Phred below 15, or lacked an exact constant-primer or identifier match. COPE v1.2.5 was used to merge high-quality paired reads, and clonotypes were defined as unique nucleotide sequences. MiTCR v1.1 was used to align clonotypes to the IMGT TRBV, TRBD and TRBJ reference segments. The analysis included only V-J combinations with a frequency above 0.0001, which together covered 99% to 99.2% of the repertoires. A TCS score was defined as the ratio of F50 (clonal expansion) to E x V (chaos), with BLOSUM62-based TCRdist applied between CDR3 peptides within each V-J. Welch's t-statistics and random forest reduced just over 500 V-J features to around 14, which were used in a naive Bayes classifier (R e1071). The public reads were reprocessed in TCRdb via fastp at Q25 and MiXCR, keeping in-frame beta chains. Duplicate CDR3 protein sequences are folded into a single record with the most common DNA and genes. These V and J calls are TCRdb output, not the study's own analysis. The sample table contains about 52,000 distinct CDR3 sequences; only one count was recorded for about half of them. The ten largest clones represent about 9% of the sample.

V and J lose 1 base and 2 bases, and a span of 8 bases separates them. The CDR3 measures 14 amino acids from cysteine to phenylalanine. The read is trimmed to its CDR3 DNA, 42 bases read in frame from base 1. The sequencing input was blood. In this chain, TRBV12-3 or TRBV12-4 is recombined with TRBJ1-2, with the D gene too uncertain to name. The clonotype was recovered from a woman aged 45-60 years with Graves' ophthalmopathy. Here is the DNA: TGTGCCAGCAGTTTAGAAACGGGGAACTATGGCTACACCTTC. Its amino acids are CASSLETGNYGYTF.